The 3 T cell receptor beta chains below come from one sample, sequenced in a study of blood T cells in healthy people across ages. It was with a sample-barcoded 5' primer and a J-beta primer mix that a second PCR of roughly 7 to 12 cycles was run. TCRdb re-called the 5' RACE reads through MiXCR, storing one row per CDR3 protein. The sample has about 1.4 million distinct CDR3 sequences, approximately 63% seen once; the top ten hold over 5%. Sample: blood. Receptor source: a man aged 18 to 29 in good health.

This chain links TRBV4-3 with TRBJ1-5; D gene unclear. The CDR3 length is 13 residues. Germline-derived CDR1 and CDR2 are LGHNA and YSLEER. Trimming shortened V by 2 bases and J by 5 bases, and 7 bases separated the two germline ends. The CDR3 DNA reads as TGCGCCAGCAGCCAAAGCGGGGATCAGCCCCAGCATTTT. It specifies CASSQSGDQPQHF.

V and J are TRBV4-2 and TRBJ2-4, with D possibly being TRBD2 (5 bases). This CDR3 region has 13 residues. CDR1 LGHNA and CDR2 YNFKEQ come from the germline V gene. The ends were cut back, 0 bases at V and 13 bases at J, with 13 bases in the middle. CDR3 in DNA: TGTGCCAGCAGCCAAGATCGCCTTGGGGAGCAGTACTTC. Translated, it gives CASSQDRLGEQYF.

This clonotype was seen more than once but under ten times. The V and J genes are TRBV7-9 and TRBJ1-6; tentative D call: TRBD1 (5 bases). Germline V CDR1 and CDR2: SEHNR, FQNEAQ (reference sequence). The CDR3 is 16 amino acids. Trimming stripped 0 bases from V and 5 bases from J, with 11 bases between. The CDR3 nucleotides are TGTGCCAGCAGCTTAGCCCGGGGCGGGAATAATTCACCCCTCCACTTT. Protein product: CASSLARGGNNSPLHF.